The 7 T cell receptor beta chains in this list originate from one sample, sequenced in a study of T cell repertoires in urothelial bladder cancer. TCRdb's copy holds only in-frame clones and misses some; the assay was immunoSEQ multiplex PCR. The sample holds about 13,000 clones, 66% seen once. The material sequenced was tumor-infiltrating cells from bladder cancer. Every receptor here comes from a human donor with urothelial carcinoma.

This chain links TRBV6-1 with TRBJ2-7; D might be TRBD2 (6 bases). Trimming stripped 2 bases from V and 2 bases from J, with 13 bases between. This CDR3 comprises 15 residues. Germline V lookup: CDR1 MNHNS, CDR2 SASEGT. CDR3 in DNA: TGTGCCAGCAGTGAACGGGAGCCGAGGGCCTACGAGCAGTACGTC. This codes for CASSEREPRAYEQYV.

This clone occurred once. The V and J genes are TRBV6-6 and TRBJ2-3, with D uncertain. The CDR3 consists of 15 residues. The germline V gene encodes CDR1 MNHNY and CDR2 SVGAGI (reference sequence). The germline V and J ends were trimmed by 3 bases and 3 bases, with 13 bases remaining between them. Written as DNA, the CDR3 is TGTGCCAGCAGTTATGGCGGCGCGCCGACAGATACGCAGTATTTT. Protein sequence: CASSYGGAPTDTQYF.

This clone was seen a few times. In DNA form, the CDR3 reads TGTGCCAGCAGCCAAGATCGGAACACCGGGGAGCTGTTTTTT. Amino acid sequence: CASSQDRNTGELFF. The chain combines TRBV4-2 with TRBJ2-2, with D unresolved. The CDR3 sequence is 14 residues long. V lost 0 bases and J lost 1, with 3 bases in between. Germline V gene sequence: CDR1 LGHNA, CDR2 YNFKEQ.

The chain has TRBV7-2 and TRBJ2-1; tentatively, D is TRBD1 or TRBD2 (6 bases each). The CDR3 is 14 residues long. Trimming took off 5 bases at V and 9 bases at J, with 17 bases between the two ends. Germline CDR1 reads SGHTA; CDR2 reads FQGNSA. The CDR3 sequence is CASSLGGRIGEQFF. The CDR3, as DNA: TGTGCCAGCAGCCTCGGGGGCCGTATAGGTGAGCAGTTCTTC.

The chain has TRBV15 and TRBJ2-3; unclear D gene. Looked up from germline, CDR1 is LNHNV and CDR2 is YYDKDF (reference sequence). V lost 5 bases and J lost 2, with 8 bases in between. This CDR3 has 13 residues. CDR3 sequence reads: CATSGRATDTQYF. The CDR3 bases are TGTGCCACCAGCGGCCGTGCCACAGATACGCAGTATTTT.

The chain is built from TRBV7-3 and TRBJ1-2, with 7 nucleotides matching TRBD1. V shed 4 bases and J 0 bases; nucleotides not matched to a gene: 17. This CDR3 has 19 residues. Germline V lookup: CDR1 SGHTA, CDR2 FQGTGA. The CDR3 loop reads CASSYTAPGQHTSNYGYTF. CDR3 coding DNA: TGTGCCAGCAGCTATACCGCTCCGGGACAGCACACGTCTAACTATGGCTACACCTTC.

The chain has TRBV6-6 and TRBJ2-7; TRBD1 aligns across 12 bases. Trimming at V came to 2 bases and at J to 4 bases, leaving 6 bases not matched to a gene. Germline V gene sequence: CDR1 MNHNY, CDR2 SVGAGI (reference sequence). This CDR3 is 16 amino acids long. The CDR3: CASSYGGTGGKYEQYF. The CDR3 DNA follows: TGTGCCAGCAGTTACGGGGGGACAGGGGGCAAGTACGAGCAGTACTTC.